The rows below give T cell receptor beta chains drawn from one sample of a study of blood T cell repertoires in COVID-19. Profiling relied on immunoSEQ multiplex PCR, and the TCRdb table lists in-frame clones only, not all of them. The top ten clones hold roughly 14% of a sample with approximately 230,000 clones, about 86% of them seen once. Sequenced material: PBMCs or T cells enriched from blood (not recorded which). Receptors were obtained from a woman aged 45-59 years with acute COVID-19. Both conserved end residues are part of each CDR3. Fields, in order: V gene, D gene, J gene, clone size, CDR3 protein, CDR3 DNA. D genes are given only for firm matches. For some rows the clone size is stated as once, few or many, or as a class when expanded; others skip it.

TRBV6-1	TRBD1	TRBJ2-4	.	CASSVGSRGAKNIQYF	TGTGCCAGCAGTGTTGGGAGCAGGGGGGCCAAAAACATTCAGTACTTC
TRBV5-6	TRBD1	TRBJ2-7	.	CASSLGQGVYEQYF	TGTGCCAGCAGCTTGGGACAGGGGGTCTACGAGCAGTACTTC
TRBV10-3	.	TRBJ1-1	.	CAISEEGRGNTEAFF	TGTGCCATCTCCGAGGAAGGCAGGGGGAACACTGAAGCTTTCTTT
TRBV6-4	.	TRBJ1-5	.	CASSDQGLPSRPQHF	TGTGCCAGCAGTGACCAGGGGCTACCGTCGAGGCCCCAGCATTTT
TRBV6-5	.	TRBJ1-1	.	CASSTPRRQASEAFF	TGTGCCAGCAGTACCCCTCGTCGACAGGCCTCTGAAGCTTTCTTT
TRBV28	TRBD1	TRBJ2-7	.	CASIPGTGDSYEQYF	TGTGCCAGCATCCCAGGGACAGGGGATTCCTACGAGCAGTACTTC
TRBV7-2	TRBD1	TRBJ1-2	.	CASSLGQVVDYTF	TGTGCCAGCAGCTTGGGACAGGTCGTCGACTACACCTTC
TRBV27	TRBD1	TRBJ2-7	.	CASSRSGQGAYEQYF	TGTGCCAGCAGTCGATCAGGACAGGGGGCTTACGAGCAGTACTTC
TRBV7-9	TRBD2	TRBJ2-1	.	CASSLSGGRGEQFF	TGTGCCAGCAGCTTAAGCGGGGGGCGAGGAGAGCAGTTCTTC
TRBV7-3	.	TRBJ2-1	.	CASSGAGPGDEQFF	TGTGCCAGCAGCGGGGCGGGGCCGGGCGATGAGCAGTTCTTC
TRBV29-1	.	TRBJ2-2	.	CSVETLVRTGELFF	TGCAGCGTTGAAACCCTAGTGAGGACCGGGGAGCTGTTTTTT
TRBV18	.	TRBJ2-7	.	CASSPGQLYEQYF	TGTGCCAGCTCACCGGGACAACTCTACGAGCAGTACTTC
TRBV5-1	TRBD2	TRBJ2-7	medium-sized	CASSPVVAGGPVEQYF	TGCGCCAGCAGCCCTGTCGTAGCGGGAGGGCCGGTCGAGCAGTACTTC
TRBV5-4	TRBD1	TRBJ2-3	.	CASSDARGRPDTQYF	TGTGCCAGCAGCGACGCGAGGGGGCGCCCAGATACGCAGTATTTT
TRBV14	.	TRBJ1-6	.	CASSQTDGRLQRPLHF	TGTGCCAGCAGCCAGACAGACGGACGGCTCCAAAGACCCCTCCACTTT
TRBV9	.	TRBJ2-1	.	CASSVEFGGMRNEQFF	TGTGCCAGCAGCGTAGAATTTGGCGGGATGAGAAATGAGCAGTTCTTC
TRBV11-2	.	TRBJ1-1	.	CASSLGRSTEAFF	TGTGCCAGCAGCTTAGGGAGGAGTACTGAAGCTTTCTTT
TRBV30	.	TRBJ1-5	.	CAWSVRVGQPQHF	TGTGCCTGGAGTGTACGGGTTGGGCAGCCCCAGCATTTT
TRBV7-8	TRBD2	TRBJ2-7	once	CASSNLAGAGTDTYEQYF	TGTGCCAGCAGCAACCTAGCGGGCGCCGGGACCGATACCTACGAGCAGTACTTC
TRBV4-2	TRBD2	TRBJ2-3	.	CASSQESLAGVGDTQYF	TGTGCCAGCAGCCAAGAATCACTAGCGGGAGTTGGGGATACGCAGTATTTT
TRBV4-2	TRBD2	TRBJ2-7	.	CASSPPRTSGSYEQYF	TGTGCCAGCAGCCCCCCGAGGACTAGCGGCTCCTACGAGCAGTACTTC
TRBV6-5	TRBD1	TRBJ2-7	.	CASSTGTGNEQYF	TGTGCCAGCAGTACCGGGACAGGAAACGAGCAGTACTTC
TRBV5-1	TRBD1	TRBJ1-2	.	CASSLRDSRYYGYTF	TGCGCCAGCAGCTTGAGGGACAGCAGGTATTATGGCTACACCTTC
TRBV6-2/TRBV6-3	TRBD1	TRBJ1-1	.	CASSSDRQGEREAFF	TGTGCCAGCAGTTCCGACCGACAGGGGGAAAGGGAGGCTTTCTTT
TRBV5-1	TRBD1	TRBJ1-2	.	CASSFQTGGGIYGYTF	TGCGCCAGCAGCTTCCAGACAGGGGGCGGAATCTATGGCTACACCTTC
TRBV9	.	TRBJ2-2	.	CASSVGGRIGGELFF	TGTGCCAGCAGCGTAGGGGGGAGGATCGGTGGGGAGCTGTTTTTT
TRBV3-1/TRBV3-2	.	TRBJ1-5	few	CASSLKGHPQHF	TGTGCCAGCAGCCTGAAGGGGCACCCCCAGCATTTT
TRBV7-9	TRBD1	TRBJ1-4	.	CASSSDRGGEKLFF	TGTGCCAGCAGCTCGGACAGGGGAGGTGAAAAACTGTTTTTT
TRBV29-1	.	TRBJ1-1	.	CSVVQYMNTEAFF	TGCAGCGTGGTACAGTACATGAACACTGAAGCTTTCTTT
TRBV27	.	TRBJ1-6	.	CASSLNRVRHSPLHF	TGTGCCAGCAGTTTGAATCGGGTGAGGCATTCACCCCTCCACTTT
TRBV4-1	TRBD1	TRBJ2-1	.	CASSQEDRSSDEQFF	TGCGCCAGCAGCCAAGAGGACAGGTCTTCGGATGAGCAGTTCTTC